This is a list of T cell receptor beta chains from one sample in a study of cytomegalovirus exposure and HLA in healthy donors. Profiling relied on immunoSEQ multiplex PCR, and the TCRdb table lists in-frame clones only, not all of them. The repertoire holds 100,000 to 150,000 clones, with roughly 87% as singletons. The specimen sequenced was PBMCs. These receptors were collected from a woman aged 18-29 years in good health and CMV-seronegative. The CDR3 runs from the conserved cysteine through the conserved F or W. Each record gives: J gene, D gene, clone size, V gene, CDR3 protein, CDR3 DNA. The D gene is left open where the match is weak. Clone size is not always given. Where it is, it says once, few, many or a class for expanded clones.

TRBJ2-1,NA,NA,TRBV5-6,CASSLAAGILSYNEQFF,TGTGCCAGCAGCTTGGCCGCGGGGATACTCTCCTACAATGAGCAGTTCTTC
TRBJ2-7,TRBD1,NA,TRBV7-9,CASSEGQGSYEQYF,TGTGCCAGCAGCGAGGGACAGGGATCCTACGAGCAGTACTTC
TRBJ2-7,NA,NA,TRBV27,CASSFLGLTYF,TGTGCCAGCAGTTTTTTGGGCCTAACGTACTTC
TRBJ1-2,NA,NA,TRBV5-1,CASSFQGLRSYGYTF,TGCGCCAGCAGCTTCCAGGGATTACGAAGCTATGGCTACACCTTC
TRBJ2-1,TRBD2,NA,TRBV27,CASSLIRTSGAHNGEQFF,TGTGCCAGCAGTTTAATCAGGACTAGCGGGGCGCATAATGGGGAGCAGTTCTTC
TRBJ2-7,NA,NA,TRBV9,CASSPLGEQYF,TGTGCCAGCAGCCCCCTCGGCGAGCAGTACTTC
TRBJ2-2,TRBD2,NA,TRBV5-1,CASSLSGGLLTGELFF,TGCGCCAGCAGCTTGAGCGGGGGGCTACTAACCGGGGAGCTGTTTTTT
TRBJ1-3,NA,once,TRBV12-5,CASSRYSGNTIYF,TGTGCTAGTTCGAGGTACTCTGGAAACACCATATATTTT
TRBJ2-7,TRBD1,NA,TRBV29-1,CSVGQGVGYEQYF,TGCAGCGTGGGTCAGGGGGTGGGCTACGAGCAGTACTTC
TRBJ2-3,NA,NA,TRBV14,CASSQEGLFTDTQYF,TGTGCCAGCAGCCAAGAGGGACTTTTCACAGATACGCAGTATTTT
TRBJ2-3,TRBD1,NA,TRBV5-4,CPSRRGQDSGDTQYF,TGTCCCAGCAGGCGGGGACAGGATTCAGGAGATACGCAGTATTTT
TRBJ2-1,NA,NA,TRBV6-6,CASTPTFGNEQFF,TGTGCCAGCACCCCCACCTTCGGGAATGAGCAGTTCTTC
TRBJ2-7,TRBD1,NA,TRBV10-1,CASSETGQGAGEQYF,TGCGCCAGCAGTGAGACGGGACAGGGGGCTGGCGAGCAGTACTTC
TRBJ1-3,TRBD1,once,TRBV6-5,CASSSSGQGADTIYF,TGTGCCAGCAGCTCCTCGGGACAGGGGGCAGACACCATATATTTT
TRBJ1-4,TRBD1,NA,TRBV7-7,CASSTGAAGEKLFF,TGTGCCAGCAGCACAGGGGCGGCAGGGGAAAAACTGTTTTTT
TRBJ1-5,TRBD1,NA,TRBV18,CASSSGQRSNQPQHF,TGTGCCAGCTCATCGGGACAGCGTAGCAATCAGCCCCAGCATTTT
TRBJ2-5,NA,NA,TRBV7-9,CASSYEGGETQYF,TGTGCCAGCAGCTACGAAGGGGGAGAGACCCAGTACTTC
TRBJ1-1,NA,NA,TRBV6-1,CASSEWIRTGGEAFF,TGTGCCAGCAGTGAATGGATCCGGACGGGGGGTGAAGCTTTCTTT
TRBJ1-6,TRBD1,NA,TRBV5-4,CASSFPTGPSPLHF,TGTGCCAGCAGCTTTCCGACAGGGCCTTCACCCCTCCACTTT
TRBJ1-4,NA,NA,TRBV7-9,CASSLRGREKLFF,TGTGCCAGCAGCTTGAGAGGGAGGGAAAAACTGTTTTTT
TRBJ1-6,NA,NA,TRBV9,CASSGTLPTLHF,TGTGCCAGCAGCGGGACACTTCCCACCCTCCACTTT
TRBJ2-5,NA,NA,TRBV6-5,CASSYSRLAETQYF,TGTGCCAGCAGTTACTCGAGGCTCGCGGAGACCCAGTACTTC
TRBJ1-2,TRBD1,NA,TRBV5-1,CASSRDREFEGYTF,TGCGCCAGCAGCCGGGACAGGGAATTCGAGGGCTACACCTTC
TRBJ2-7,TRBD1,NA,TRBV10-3,CAIRGQDDEQYF,TGTGCCATCAGAGGACAGGATGACGAGCAGTACTTC
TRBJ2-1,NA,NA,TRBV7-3,CASSLGAGGGPLNNEQFF,TGTGCCAGCAGCTTAGGGGCTGGCGGGGGCCCACTAAACAATGAGCAGTTCTTC